This T cell receptor (beta chain) was identified in a study of CD8 T cells in Susac syndrome. Random hexamers were used to reverse transcribe the RNA input (roughly 0.5 to 1 ug). Amplification of TCR beta CDR3 was carried out by immunoSEQ multiplex PCR, which covered 54 Vbeta and 13 Jbeta segments. TCRdb reprocessed the immunoSEQ multiplex PCR reads via MiXCR and lists one record per CDR3 protein. This table has about 29,000 distinct CDR3 sequences, 94% appearing once. TCR beta was sequenced from blood CD8+ and CD4+ T cells. The control group consisted of healthy donors matched for age and sex. Germline V gene data show CDR1 as SGDLS and CDR2 as YYNGEE. This CDR3 has 16 residues. V lost 2 bases and J 2 bases, leaving 15 bases between the germline ends.

V gene TRBV9 combines with J gene TRBJ2-3; D might be TRBD2 (5 bases). The TCR comes from a human donor in good health. The sample taken for sequencing was CD8+ T cells from PBMCs. Here the CDR3 reads CASSVTTSSSTDTQYF. CDR3 coding DNA: TGTGCCAGCAGCGTGACAACTAGTTCCTCCACAGATACGCAGTATTTT.